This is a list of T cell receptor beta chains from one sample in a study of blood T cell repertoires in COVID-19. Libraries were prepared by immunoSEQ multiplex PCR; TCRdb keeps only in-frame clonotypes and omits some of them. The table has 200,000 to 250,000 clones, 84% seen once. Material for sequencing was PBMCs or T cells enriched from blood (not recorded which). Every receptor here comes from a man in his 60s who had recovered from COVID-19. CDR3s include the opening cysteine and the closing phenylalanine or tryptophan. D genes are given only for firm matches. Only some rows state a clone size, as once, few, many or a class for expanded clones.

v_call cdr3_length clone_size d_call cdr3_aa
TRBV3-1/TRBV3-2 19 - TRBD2 CASSQGGLAGATFTDTQYF
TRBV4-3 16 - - CASSQDPVTGASPLHF
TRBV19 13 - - CASSIGKNTEAFF
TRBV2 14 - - CASSEGIDAYEQYF
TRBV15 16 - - CATSRDLVRGGETQYF
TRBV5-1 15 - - CASSPGGGTDGEAFF
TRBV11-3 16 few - CASSHTWRGQGDTQYF
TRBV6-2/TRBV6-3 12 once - CASSSPRLAQHF
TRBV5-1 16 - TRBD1 CASSWRGQGDNSPLHF
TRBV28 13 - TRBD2 CASSSSGGVTQYF
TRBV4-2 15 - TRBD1 CASSQEGDRGYGYTF
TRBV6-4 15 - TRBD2 CASSGLAGGHNEQFF
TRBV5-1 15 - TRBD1 CASSHGTGQAYEQYF
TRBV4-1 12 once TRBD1 CASSQHRGTQYF
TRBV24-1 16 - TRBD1 CATSDDPGTGNEKLFF
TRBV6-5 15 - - CATSTMGHAHTEAFF
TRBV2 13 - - CASSGQMNTEAFF
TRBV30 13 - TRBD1 CAWEPGQRNTIYF
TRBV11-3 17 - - CASSLDRDGTGDYGYTF
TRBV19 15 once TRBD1 CASSTDRGTYNEQFF
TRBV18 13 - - CASSRGHPGELFF
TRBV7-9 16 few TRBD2 CASSGKLAGSTDTQYF
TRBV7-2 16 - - CASSLFGGALKYGYTF
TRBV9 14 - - CASSVGGGSQPQHF
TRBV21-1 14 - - CASSTTGSSYEQYF
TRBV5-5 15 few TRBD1 CASSPGQGDTDTQYF
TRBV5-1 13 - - CASSLQGPSEAFF
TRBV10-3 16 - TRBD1 CAISETGTGSGNTIYF
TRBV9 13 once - CASRRTVNTEAFF
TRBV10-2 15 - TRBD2 CASKPPGTSSYEQYF
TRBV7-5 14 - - CARSFAGFPSGYTF
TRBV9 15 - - CASSPAPGGWETQYF
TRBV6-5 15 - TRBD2 CASTNPPGGSHEQYF
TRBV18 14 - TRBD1 CASSRGQANYGYTF
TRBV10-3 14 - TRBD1 CAISRDRSNYGYTF
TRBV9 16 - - CASSISGAFYNSPLHF
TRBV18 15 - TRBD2 CASSPGTSGGDEQYF
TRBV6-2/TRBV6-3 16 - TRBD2 CASSTPGLAGGFEQFF
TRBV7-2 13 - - CASSLVASREQYF
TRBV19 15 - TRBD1 CASSIWAGGNQPQHF
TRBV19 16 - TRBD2 CASSSLAGGHGDTQYF